The 9 T cell receptor beta chains below come from one sample, sequenced in a study of neoadjuvant anti-PD-1 for oral cavity cancer. The time point: after neoadjuvant nivolumab, at surgical resection. This table comes from immunoSEQ multiplex PCR, and its TCRdb copy is limited to in-frame clones, with some not included. The data contain around 70,000 clones, approximately 85% of them singletons. The source material was PBMCs, sampled after nivolumab (anti-PD-1) treatment. All receptors derive from a person between 40 and 85 years old with oral cavity squamous cell carcinoma.

The V call is TRBV27, the J call TRBJ2-1; TRBD2 aligns across 7 bases. The CDR3 is 14 residues long. Germline CDR1 MNHEY, CDR2 SMNVEV (reference sequence). Unmatched junction bases numbered 8, after V lost 8 bases and J lost 4 bases. CDR3 residues: CASGWGTTYNEQFF. CDR3 sequence (DNA): TGTGCCAGCGGCTGGGGGACTACGTACAATGAGCAGTTCTTC.

The chain couples TRBV10-3 to TRBJ2-3; no clear D gene. This CDR3 is built from 17 residues. Germline lookup yields CDR1 ENHRY and CDR2 SYGVKD. Trimming took 10 bases from V and 1 from J, leaving 24 bases between them. This chain's CDR3 is CATQLLPRTAGTDTQYF. As DNA, the CDR3 is TGTGCCACCCAACTGCTCCCCCGGACCGCCGGCACAGATACGCAGTATTTT.

The V gene is TRBV4-1, the J gene TRBJ2-1; 14 nucleotides match TRBD2. The V and J ends lost 5 bases and 6 bases, in that order; junction bases with no gene match: 15. This CDR3 contains 19 residues. Germline CDR1 MGHRA, CDR2 YSYEKL. As DNA, the CDR3 is TGCGCCAGCAGCGAACCAAGGTCTGGACTAGCGGGAGGAGGCAATGAGCAGTTCTTC. This sequence encodes CASSEPRSGLAGGGNEQFF.

The CDR3 here is CASSHSNEQYF. The CDR3 coding sequence is TGTGCCAGCAGTCATTCAAACGAGCAGTACTTC. The chain is built from TRBV28 and TRBJ2-7; D remains unclear. The CDR3 sequence is 11 residues long. From germline, CDR1 is MDHEN and CDR2 SYDVKM. Between the trimmed V and J ends, which lost 5 bases and 5 bases, there was a span of 7 bases.

This chain uses TRBV21-1 with TRBJ2-7; the table's D call, TRBD1, was not checked against the DNA. TRBV21-1 is a pseudogene segment. The CDR3 contains 15 residues. CDR3 protein: CASSKVGQGVYEQYF. The CDR3, as DNA: TGTGCCAGCAGCAAAGTCGGCCAGGGGGTATACGAGCAGTACTTC.

The V and J genes are TRBV5-4 and TRBJ1-2, with D hard to call. The CDR3 extends over 16 amino acids. Germline CDR1 is SGHNT and CDR2 is YYREEE (reference sequence). Deletions cut 3 bases from V and 3 bases from J, with 18 bases between. The CDR3: CASSSIASGNDYGYTF. CDR3 DNA: TGTGCCAGCAGCTCCATAGCTTCGGGTAACGACTATGGCTACACCTTC. The full variable domain, rest sourced from reference TRBV5-4 and TRBJ1-2, is ETGVTQSPTHLIKTRGQQVTLRCSSQSGHNTVSWYQQALGQGPQFIFQYYREEENGRGNFPPRFSGLQFPNYSSELNVNALELDDSALYLCASSSIASGNDYGYTFGSGTRLTVV.

The V call is TRBV18, the J call TRBJ2-3; 8 bases agree with TRBD2. V lost 6 bases and J lost 1; bases outside the gene matches: 9. CDR1 is KGHSH and CDR2 is LQKENI in the germline V gene. The CDR3 contains 16 residues. CDR3 coding DNA: TGTGCCAGCTCCCTTACTAGCGGAGGGGGCACAGATACGCAGTATTTT. It codes for CASSLTSGGGTDTQYF.

The chain has TRBV6-5 and TRBJ2-7, with 11 bases matching TRBD2. The CDR3 consists of 16 residues. V shed 4 bases, J shed 3 bases, and the junction held 8 bases outside the gene matches. From germline, CDR1 is MNHEY and CDR2 SVGAGI. The CDR3 DNA sequence: TGTGCCAGCAGTTTTTCCGGGACTAGCGGCCTCTACGAGCAGTACTTC. As protein: CASSFSGTSGLYEQYF.

This clone came up a few times. This chain joins TRBV7-9 and TRBJ1-1; D unclear. Germline V lookup: CDR1 SEHNR, CDR2 FQNEAQ (reference sequence). V lost 1 base and J 6 bases, leaving 9 bases between the germline ends. The CDR3 runs to 13 residues. CDR3 sequence (DNA): TGTGCCAGCAGCTTAGACCTGCGGCCTGAAGCTTTCTTT. This codes for CASSLDLRPEAFF.